This paragraph reports one T cell receptor (beta chain). The sample comes from a study of cytomegalovirus exposure and HLA in healthy donors. Use of 60 Vbeta and 13 Jbeta primers characterized the PCR. The table came from immunoSEQ multiplex PCR; TCRdb's copy has only in-frame clones and leaves some out. The sample yields more than 85,000 clones, about 15% seen once. Germline V lookup: CDR1 LGHNA, CDR2 YSLEER. The CDR3 covers 18 residues. The V and J ends lost 3 bases and 2 bases respectively, with 20 bases between them. The chain uses TRBV4-3 and TRBJ2-1, with D perhaps matching TRBD2 (5 bases). The origin of this receptor is a female donor in good health and CMV-seronegative. Input material: PBMCs. The CDR3 sequence is CASSHSGISASPYNEQFF. The CDR3 nucleotides read TGCGCCAGCAGCCACTCGGGGATCAGCGCGTCCCCCTACAATGAGCAGTTCTTC.